Presented here are 11 T cell receptor beta chains from one specimen sequenced in a study of blood T cells in healthy people across ages. Together with a sample-barcoded 5' primer, a J-beta primer mix was included in a second PCR lasting roughly 6 to 12 cycles. Each CDR3 protein gets one entry after TCRdb re-called the 5' RACE reads with MiXCR. The sample contains roughly 1.6 million distinct CDR3 sequences, approximately 32% of which appear only once. Sequences were obtained from blood. All receptors come from a woman aged 25 to 39 in good health.

The V and J genes are TRBV7-2 and TRBJ1-2; a possible D gene is TRBD1 (5 bases). CDR3 length: 15 amino acids. Trimming cost V 2 bases and J 1 base, with 11 bases left between them. CDR1 is SGHTA, CDR2 FQGNSA, per germline. The CDR3 bases are TGTGCCAGCAGCTTACGGTTCGGGGGTAACTATGGCTACACCTTC. This translates into CASSLRFGGNYGYTF. The variable domain in full, with the rest retrieved from reference TRBV7-2 and TRBJ1-2, is GAGVSQSPSNKVTEKGKDVELRCDPISGHTALYWYRQSLGQGLEFLIYFQGNSAPDKSGLPSDRFSAERTGGSVSTLTIQRTQQEDSAVYLCASSLRFGGNYGYTFGSGTRLTVV.

In this sample, this clonotype turned up a few times. The genes are TRBV9 and TRBJ2-3; no firm D call. Trimming removed 2 bases from V and 4 bases from J, with 8 bases in between. This CDR3 region has 13 residues. CDR1 is SGDLS, CDR2 YYNGEE, per germline. CDR3 region: CASSVGPSDTQYF. The DNA for the CDR3 is TGTGCCAGCAGCGTCGGGCCCTCAGATACGCAGTATTTT. Based on the CDR3 plus reference TRBV9 and TRBJ2-3, the full variable domain is DSGVTQTPKHLITATGQRVTLRCSPRSGDLSVYWYQQSLDQGLQFLIQYYNGEERAKGNILERFSAQQFPDLHSELNLSSLELGDSALYFCASSVGPSDTQYFGPGTRLTVL.

The chain links TRBV29-1 to TRBJ2-4; D gene uncertain. Germline assignment: CDR1 SQVTM and CDR2 ANQGSEA. Trimming took off 1 base at V and 2 bases at J, with 12 bases between the two ends. This CDR3 spans 15 amino acids. The CDR3 coding sequence is TGCAGCGTTGAAGTAGAAGACCTTACCAAAAACATTCAGTACTTC. Translating it yields CSVEVEDLTKNIQYF.

This clonotype appeared a few times. The J gene is TRBJ2-1, the V gene TRBV13; TRBD2 agrees at 12 bases. Germline lookup yields CDR1 PRHDT and CDR2 FYEKMQ (reference sequence). The CDR3 contains 15 residues. V was pared by 3 bases and J by 5 bases, with 2 bases of the junction left unmatched. The CDR3 DNA sequence: TGTGCCAGCAGCTTCGCTAGCGGGGGGGACAATGAGCAGTTCTTC. This translates into CASSFASGGDNEQFF.

The chain joins TRBV29-1 to TRBJ2-7; 11 bases match TRBD1. Germline CDR1 SQVTM, CDR2 ANQGSEA. The CDR3 is 15 residues long. The V gene end was trimmed by 7 bases and the J gene end by 2 bases; junction bases not matched to a gene: 10. CDR3 sequence (DNA): TGCAGCGGATCCACAGGGACAGGGGGGACCTACGAGCAGTACTTC. Its protein is CSGSTGTGGTYEQYF.

The gene calls are TRBV6-1 and TRBJ2-7, with D unclear. The CDR3 loop spans 14 amino acids. CDR1 MNHNS and CDR2 SASEGT come from the germline V gene. Trimming removed 8 bases at V and 4 bases at J, with 18 bases between. CDR3 region: CASQLDPRPYEQYF. Written as DNA, the CDR3 is TGTGCCAGCCAGTTAGACCCTCGCCCATACGAGCAGTACTTC.

The chain has TRBV20-1 and TRBJ2-7; a weak D match, TRBD2 (6 bases). The germline V and J ends were trimmed by 1 base and 0 bases, with 16 bases remaining between them. From germline, CDR1 is DFQATT and CDR2 SNEGSKA (reference sequence). The CDR3 runs to 16 residues. The CDR3 here is CSARGGEAGNSYEQYF. DNA of the CDR3: TGCAGTGCTAGAGGTGGGGAGGCAGGGAACTCCTACGAGCAGTACTTC.

This clonotype was observed a handful of times. The conserved phenylalanine or tryptophan is not found at the CDR3 terminus, so this likely reflects a read error. The chain joins TRBV7-2 to TRBJ2-3, with 10 nucleotides matching TRBD2. The CDR3 contains 19 residues. The germline V gene has CDR1 SGHTA and CDR2 FQGNSA. After removal of 5 bases from V and 4 bases from J, the junction contained 18 bases not matched to a gene. This CDR3 is CASSITSGVLVLGADTQYL. In DNA, the CDR3 is TGTGCCAGCAGCATAACTAGCGGGGTACTTGTTTTGGGGGCAGATACGCAGTATTTG.

The J gene is TRBJ2-3, the V gene TRBV6-1; the match to TRBD1 covers 9 bases. The CDR3 runs 14 residues. Trimming at V came to 8 bases and at J to 4 bases, leaving 7 bases not matched to a gene. Germline V gives CDR1 MNHNS, CDR2 SASEGT. This chain's CDR3 is CASSGQGVSDTQYF. In nucleotides, the CDR3 is TGTGCCAGCTCGGGACAGGGTGTTTCAGATACGCAGTATTTT.

This clonotype turned up a few times. At one end the junction does not follow the germline gene, possibly because of a read error. The chain recombines TRBV20-1 with TRBJ2-3, with 10 bases lining up with TRBD2. Germline CDR1 DFQATT, CDR2 SNEGSKA (reference sequence). This CDR3 region has 17 residues. In DNA, the CDR3 is TGCGGTGCCTCTACACTTATACTAGCGGGATGGGCAGATACGCAGTATTTT. As protein: CGASTLILAGWADTQYF.

The chain links TRBV27 to TRBJ1-1; tentatively, D is TRBD1 (5 bases). Trimming left V 3 bases short and J 8 bases short, with 10 bases between. Germline V gene data show CDR1 as MNHEY and CDR2 as SMNVEV (reference sequence). There are 12 residues in the CDR3. The CDR3 spells CASSFLGREAFF. CDR3 DNA sequence: TGTGCCAGCAGTTTTCTGGGGCGCGAAGCTTTCTTT.